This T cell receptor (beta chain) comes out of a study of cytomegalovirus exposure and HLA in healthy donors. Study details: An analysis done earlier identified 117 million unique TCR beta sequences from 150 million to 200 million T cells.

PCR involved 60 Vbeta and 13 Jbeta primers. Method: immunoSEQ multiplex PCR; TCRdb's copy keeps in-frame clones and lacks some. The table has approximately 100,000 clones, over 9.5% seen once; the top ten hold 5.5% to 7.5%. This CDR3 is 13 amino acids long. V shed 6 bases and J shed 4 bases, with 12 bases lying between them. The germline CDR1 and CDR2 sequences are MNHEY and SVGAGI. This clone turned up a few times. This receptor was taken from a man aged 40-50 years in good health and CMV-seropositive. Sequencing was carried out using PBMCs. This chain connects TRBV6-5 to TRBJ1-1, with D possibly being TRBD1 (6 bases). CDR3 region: CASRKTGATEAFF. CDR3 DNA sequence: TGTGCCAGCAGAAAGACAGGTGCCACTGAAGCTTTCTTT.